This entry lists 32 T cell receptor beta chains sequenced from one sample in a study of T cell repertoires in cytomegalovirus infection. No cognate antigen is known for these TCRs. TCRdb re-derived calls from the reads in MiXCR, one entry per CDR3 protein. The table includes 900,000 to 950,000 distinct CDR3 sequences, roughly 31% detected once. The sample here was cultured CD8+ T cells from PBMCs, taken from culture after CMV antigen stimulation. These receptors were collected from a human donor in good health (CMV status not recorded). Some clones in this sample may be carry-over from other donors' samples.

The sample holds many counts of this clonotype. The chain recombines TRBV7-8 with TRBJ2-1; D may correspond to TRBD1 or TRBD2 (5 bases each). The CDR3 extends over 15 amino acids. Germline V gene data show CDR1 as SGHVS and CDR2 as FQNEAQ. V lost 8 bases to trimming and J lost 0 bases, with 14 bases between them. Here the CDR3 reads CASGRGASSYNEQFF. As DNA, the CDR3 is TGTGCCAGCGGGCGAGGGGCCAGCTCCTACAATGAGCAGTTCTTC.

The chain employs TRBV7-9 and TRBJ2-5; D is possibly TRBD1 (6 bases). This CDR3 has 15 amino acids. In germline, CDR1 is SEHNR, CDR2 FQNEAQ (reference sequence). Between the trimmed V and J ends, which lost 5 bases and 4 bases, there was a span of 17 bases. DNA for the CDR3: TGTGCCAGCAGCCCTCCCGACAGGCATTTAGAGACCCAGTACTTC. Translated, it gives CASSPPDRHLETQYF.

This clonotype was counted only a few times. V and J are TRBV28 and TRBJ1-3, with a tentative D call TRBD1 (5 bases). The germline V gene encodes CDR1 MDHEN and CDR2 SYDVKM. The length of the CDR3 is 20 residues. V lost 1 base and J lost 8, with 30 bases in between. The CDR3 spells CASSLYTPDPPGLLTDTIYF. The CDR3 DNA follows: TGTGCCAGCAGTTTATATACCCCCGACCCTCCGGGGCTCCTGACGGACACCATATATTTT.

The chain recombines TRBV14 with TRBJ1-1, with D perhaps TRBD1 (6 bases). The CDR3 covers 15 residues. Germline CDR1 is SGHDN and CDR2 is FVKESK. With 3 bases removed from V and 10 bases from J, the gap between germline ends came to 21 bases. The CDR3 DNA reads TGTGCCAGCAGCCAGACCGGGACACCCAAAGAGGGAGCTTTCTTT. Encoded protein: CASSQTGTPKEGAFF.

The chain combines TRBV7-9 with TRBJ1-2; no definite D call. Germline CDR1 and CDR2: SEHNR and FQNEAQ (reference sequence). V gave up 1 base and J gave up 5 bases, with 8 bases separating them. The CDR3 totals 13 residues. The CDR3 sequence: CASSLVVLYGYTF. The CDR3 DNA reads as TGTGCCAGCAGCTTAGTGGTTTTGTATGGCTACACCTTC.

This clonotype was counted ten times or more. The chain carries TRBV7-6 and TRBJ2-1; 8 positions agree with TRBD2. The V and J ends lost 3 bases and 4 bases, in that order; junction bases with no gene match: 8. The CDR3 extends over 16 amino acids. Germline V gives CDR1 SGHVS, CDR2 FNYEAQ. Here the CDR3 DNA reads TGTGCCAGCAGCTTTGCCAGCGGGGGCGGGTACAATGAGCAGTTCTTC. It specifies CASSFASGGGYNEQFF.

In DNA form, the CDR3 reads TGTGCCAGCAGCTTAGCGCTGAGGGCCTCCGGGGGCCACAATGAGCAGTTCTTC. Translated: CASSLALRASGGHNEQFF. This chain connects TRBV7-9 to TRBJ2-1, with D possibly called TRBD1 or TRBD2 (6 bases each). From germline, CDR1 is SEHNR and CDR2 FQNEAQ (reference sequence). This CDR3 contains 18 residues. Trimming removed 0 bases from V and 5 bases from J, with 20 bases in between.

This clonotype showed up just a few times. The chain combines TRBV23-1 with TRBJ2-7; TRBD1 aligns across 7 bases. TRBV23-1 is sorted into the ORF group, with uncertain function. The CDR3 is 14 amino acids. V dropped 7 bases and J dropped 1; count of bases not matched to a gene: 7. This chain's CDR3 is CASTQGQPSYEQYF. CDR3 DNA: TGCGCCAGCACCCAGGGACAGCCATCCTACGAGCAGTACTTC.

In regard to this clonotype: This may come from a read error, since a much larger clone is one base off. The chain couples TRBV11-1 to TRBJ2-1; D may be TRBD2 (5 bases). There are 15 residues in the CDR3. Per germline, CDR1 SGHAT and CDR2 FQDESV (reference sequence). CDR3 residues: CPSTNGERIYNEQFF. CDR3 bases: TGTCCCAGCACCAACGGGGAGAGGATATACAATGAGCAGTTCTTC.

The V gene is TRBV7-4, the J gene TRBJ1-1; D not resolved. Looked up from germline, CDR1 is SGHVT and CDR2 is SQSDAQ. This CDR3 is 10 amino acids long. Trimming pared 5 bases from V and 10 bases from J, leaving 8 bases between. CDR3 coding DNA: TGTGCCAGCAGCAACGACGGAGCTTTCTTT. It translates to CASSNDGAFF.

This clonotype was recorded a few times. This sequence joins TRBV7-9 and TRBJ2-3; possible D gene TRBD2, 5 bases. Between the trimmed V and J ends, which lost 5 bases and 2 bases, there was a span of 14 bases. The length of the CDR3 is 15 residues. The V gene's germline CDR1 is SEHNR and CDR2 FQNEAQ (reference sequence). The CDR3 coding sequence is TGTGCCAGCAGCCAAGCAAGCGGAGACACAGATACGCAGTATTTT. Translation gives CASSQASGDTDTQYF. Together with reference TRBV7-9 and TRBJ2-3, the CDR3 gives the full variable domain: DTGVSQNPRHKITKRGQNVTFRCDPISEHNRLYWYRQTLGQGPEFLTYFQNEAQLEKSRLLSDRFSAERPKGSFSTLEIQRTEQGDSAMYLCASSQASGDTDTQYFGPGTRLTVL.

This clonotype has a handful of counts. The chain uses TRBV6-2 or TRBV6-3 and TRBJ2-1, with D possibly matching TRBD1 (5 bases). CDR1 is MNHEY, CDR2 SVGEGT, per germline. The CDR3 is 13 residues long. The germline V and J ends were trimmed by 2 bases and 10 bases, with 12 bases remaining between them. The CDR3 here is CASSYGAGSEQFF. The DNA of the CDR3 is TGTGCCAGCAGTTACGGGGCAGGGTCAGAGCAGTTCTTC.

This chain connects TRBV6-2 or TRBV6-3 to TRBJ1-1, with 9 positions matching TRBD1. The V and J ends lost 0 bases and 2 bases, in that order; junction bases with no gene match: 4. The CDR3 sequence is 16 residues long. CDR1 is MNHEY and CDR2 is SVGEGT in the germline V gene. The CDR3 DNA follows: TGTGCCAGCAGTTACTCTATGACAGGGGGAAACACTGAAGCTTTCTTT. The encoded protein is CASSYSMTGGNTEAFF.

This clonotype has more than one count but fewer than ten. The chain joins TRBV12-3 or TRBV12-4 to TRBJ2-3, with 8 bases aligning to TRBD2. J was trimmed by 3 bases and V by 3 bases; bases with no gene match: 14. The length of the CDR3 is 18 residues. The CDR3 region has the DNA TGTGCCAGCAGTTTTTCGACCGAGGGCGGGGGGCGGACAGATACGCAGTATTTT. Its protein product is CASSFSTEGGGRTDTQYF.

Comment on this clonotype: The junction departs from the called germline gene at one end, perhaps through a read error. V is TRBV5-1 and J is TRBJ2-2; possibly TRBD1 for D (6 bases). CDR1 and CDR2 (germline): SGHRS, YFSETQ. This CDR3 has 16 amino acids. The CDR3 is CANSPWTAANTGELFF. In nucleotides, the CDR3 is TGCGCCAACAGCCCGTGGACAGCCGCGAACACCGGGGAGCTGTTTTTT.

J is TRBJ2-3 and V is TRBV6-2 or TRBV6-3; possible D gene TRBD1, 5 bases. CDR1 and CDR2 (germline): MNHEY, SVGEGT. This CDR3 is 16 amino acids long. Trimming took off 3 bases at V and 1 base at J, with 14 bases between the two ends. The CDR3 loop is CASSYLPGKGTDTQYF. DNA of the CDR3: TGTGCCAGCAGTTATTTGCCAGGGAAGGGCACAGATACGCAGTATTTT.

The J gene is TRBJ2-2, the V gene TRBV19, with 9 bases that match TRBD2. Germline values: CDR1 LNHDA, CDR2 SQIVND (reference sequence). This CDR3 is built from 18 residues. V lost 0 bases to trimming and J lost 1 base; unmatched junction nucleotides: 6. The CDR3, as DNA: TGTGCCAGTAGTATAGATCTCCCAGCGGGGGGGAACACCGGGGAGCTGTTTTTT. It translates to CASSIDLPAGGNTGELFF.

This clonotype was seen more than once but under ten times. This chain uses TRBV6-5 with TRBJ1-1, with TRBD1 identical over 11 bases. The germline V gene encodes CDR1 MNHEY and CDR2 SVGAGI. This CDR3 region has 15 residues. V was clipped by 3 bases and J by 3 bases; unmatched bases: 3. CDR3 coding DNA: TGTGCCAGCAGTTATGGGACAGGGGGTTACACTGAAGCTTTCTTT. Amino acid sequence: CASSYGTGGYTEAFF.

The V call is TRBV4-1, the J call TRBJ2-3; D is unresolved. The CDR3 is made up of 18 amino acids. From germline, CDR1 is MGHRA and CDR2 YSYEKL. Trimming took 0 bases from V and 0 from J, leaving 16 bases between them. The CDR3 here is CASSQESWAQTSTDTQYF. The CDR3 DNA reads as TGCGCCAGCAGCCAAGAGAGTTGGGCACAAACTAGCACAGATACGCAGTATTTT.

This sequence joins TRBV3-1 and TRBJ2-5; D remains ambiguous. Germline CDR1 is LGHDT and CDR2 is YNNKEL (reference sequence). The CDR3 runs 15 residues. The V and J ends lost 4 bases and 5 bases respectively, with 17 bases between them. The DNA of the CDR3 is TGTGCCAGCAGCCCAACCGACGTAATCGCGGAGACCCAGTACTTC. Amino acid sequence: CASSPTDVIAETQYF.

The rearrangement uses TRBV12-3 or TRBV12-4 and TRBJ1-2; tentatively, D is TRBD1 (6 bases). The CDR3 runs 13 residues. V lost 6 bases and J lost 4, with 12 bases in between. The CDR3 spells CASRGQSLYGYTF. As DNA, the CDR3 is TGTGCCAGCAGAGGACAGTCCCTCTATGGCTACACCTTC.

The chain has TRBV6-2 or TRBV6-3 and TRBJ2-7; D may be TRBD2 (6 bases). CDR1 and CDR2 from the germline V gene are MNHEY and SVGEGT. With 3 bases removed from V and 7 bases from J, the gap between germline ends came to 13 bases. The CDR3 length is 13 residues. CDR3 sequence reads: CASSYALAGEQYF. DNA of the CDR3: TGTGCCAGCAGTTATGCACTAGCAGGAGAGCAGTACTTC.

This clonotype was observed at least ten times. V is TRBV7-6 and J is TRBJ2-7; tentatively, D is TRBD2 (6 bases). CDR3 length: 14 residues. Per the germline V gene, CDR1 is SGHVS and CDR2 is FNYEAQ. V lost 5 bases to trimming and J lost 5 bases, with 16 bases between them. CDR3 bases: TGTGCCAGCAGCCCAAGGACTGGAGGGGACGAGCAGTACTTC. This codes for CASSPRTGGDEQYF.

This clonotype was found a few times. This rearrangement joins TRBV20-1 to TRBJ2-1, with 7 bases matching TRBD1. The CDR3 extends over 19 amino acids. V shed 1 base, J shed 2 bases, and the junction held 17 bases outside the gene matches. From germline, CDR1 is DFQATT and CDR2 SNEGSKA (reference sequence). The CDR3 DNA follows: TGCAGTGCTAGAGTCCGAGGGACAGTGGGCCCCAGAACCTACAATGAGCAGTTCTTC. Translation gives CSARVRGTVGPRTYNEQFF.

This clonotype was detected only a few times. The chain recombines TRBV28 with TRBJ2-7; D may be TRBD1 or TRBD2 (5 bases each). The length of the CDR3 is 17 residues. V dropped 2 bases and J dropped 0 bases, with 17 bases sitting between them. Germline CDR1 and CDR2: MDHEN and SYDVKM. CDR3 DNA sequence: TGTGCCAGCAGTTTAGCGATCGGCAGGGAGAGCTCCTACGAGCAGTACTTC. Its protein is CASSLAIGRESSYEQYF.

This clonotype occurred a few times. The rearrangement joins TRBV24-1 to TRBJ2-1, with 11 nucleotides matching TRBD2. There are 17 residues in the CDR3. The ends lost 2 bases at V and 5 bases at J; junction bases unmatched: 7. Germline CDR1 is KGHDR and CDR2 is SFDVKD. Here the CDR3 reads CATSDSTSGEANNEQFF. For the CDR3, the DNA is TGTGCCACCAGTGATTCGACTAGCGGGGAGGCCAACAATGAGCAGTTCTTC.

This clonotype was detected ten times or more. CDR3 in amino acids: CASGVGVNEQFF. CDR3 DNA sequence: TGTGCCAGCGGAGTTGGGGTGAATGAGCAGTTCTTC. The V call is TRBV7-2, the J call TRBJ2-1; no definite D call. The CDR3 runs to 12 residues. CDR1 and CDR2 (germline): SGHTA, FQGNSA. V was pared by 8 bases and J by 7 bases, with 12 bases between.

On this clonotype itself: The junction differs from germline at one of its ends, possibly a read error. This chain connects TRBV7-7 to TRBJ2-3, with D unclear. The CDR3 contains 15 residues. Germline CDR1 and CDR2: SSHAT and FNYEAQ (reference sequence). CDR3 coding DNA: TGTGCTAGCAGCCCAAGGACGGGTTTTACAGATACGCAGTATTTT. Amino acids: CASSPRTGFTDTQYF.

The gene calls are TRBV28 and TRBJ2-5; 8 bases are shared with TRBD1. V shed 2 bases, J shed 4 bases, and the junction held 6 bases outside the gene matches. CDR1 and CDR2 from the germline V gene are MDHEN and SYDVKM. CDR3 length: 15 amino acids. CDR3 DNA: TGTGCCAGCAGTTTAGGGGACAGGTTAGGAGAGACCCAGTACTTC. It codes for CASSLGDRLGETQYF.

This clonotype has at least ten counts. The chain couples TRBV7-6 to TRBJ1-5; perhaps TRBD1 as D (5 bases). In germline, CDR1 is SGHVS, CDR2 FNYEAQ. CDR3 length: 14 amino acids. V gave up 1 base and J gave up 5 bases, with 9 bases separating them. The CDR3 region has the DNA TGTGCCAGCAGCTTAGGGGCAGGGTATCAGCCCCAGCATTTT. Amino acids: CASSLGAGYQPQHF.

This clonotype has just a few counts. V usage is TRBV29-1 and J usage is TRBJ2-1, with D perhaps matching TRBD1 (6 bases). V was clipped by 2 bases and J by 8 bases, with 22 bases between them. This CDR3 is built from 16 residues. In germline, CDR1 is SQVTM, CDR2 ANQGSEA. CDR3 in amino acids: CSVETPRGRGGDEQFF. CDR3 nucleotides: TGCAGCGTTGAAACCCCCAGGGGACGAGGGGGTGATGAGCAGTTCTTC.

Here the CDR3 reads CASSDPVDSTGYNSPLHF. CDR3 DNA: TGTGCCAGCAGCGACCCAGTAGACAGCACGGGCTATAATTCACCCCTCCACTTT. V usage is TRBV9 and J usage is TRBJ1-6; D possibly corresponds to TRBD1 (5 bases). V was clipped by 3 bases and J by 3 bases, with 19 bases between them. Germline-derived CDR1 and CDR2 are SGDLS and YYNGEE. The CDR3 extends over 18 amino acids.